The 12 T cell receptor beta chains presented below share a single source sample, sequenced in a study of T-cell memory formation after mild COVID-19. One entry per CDR3 protein, called by TCRdb with MiXCR from the 5' RACE reads. The sample holds 100,000 to 150,000 distinct CDR3 sequences, over 15% seen once. Source material: PBMCs or a T cell subset sorted from them (not recorded which). The receptors derive from a man aged 18-30 years who had mild COVID-19 (a few samples of this study predate the infection). Cell type and time point are not known.

V and J are TRBV6-2 or TRBV6-3 and TRBJ2-2; 7 nucleotides align to TRBD1. Germline V lookup: CDR1 MNHEY, CDR2 SVGEGT. CDR3 length equals 12 residues. Trimming at V came to 7 bases and at J to 6 bases, leaving 2 bases not matched to a gene. As DNA, the CDR3 is TGTGCCAGCACCACAGGGGCCGGGGAGCTGTTTTTT. Amino acids: CASTTGAGELFF.

CDR3 amino acids: CASSRDSRWGSPLHF. In nucleotides, the CDR3 is TGTGCCAGCTCGCGGGACAGCCGTTGGGGATCACCCCTCCACTTT. The gene calls are TRBV18 and TRBJ1-6, with 7 bases identical to TRBD1. V lost 6 bases and J lost 10; bases outside the gene matches: 12. Germline CDR1 is KGHSH and CDR2 is LQKENI. This CDR3 contains 15 residues.

This clonotype was detected a few times. The gene calls are TRBV7-2 and TRBJ2-3; the D gene could be TRBD1 or TRBD2 (6 bases each). The CDR3 totals 15 residues. The germline gives CDR1 SGHTA, CDR2 FQGNSA. The V gene lost 2 bases and the J gene lost 0 bases, with 9 bases spanning the gap. CDR3 in amino acids: CASSLKGGSTDTQYF. The CDR3 DNA follows: TGTGCCAGCAGCTTAAAGGGGGGAAGCACAGATACGCAGTATTTT.

The CDR3 DNA follows: TGTGCCAGCAGAAAGGGACCGAGTAGTTACGAGCAGTACTTC. This translates into CASRKGPSSYEQYF. The chain employs TRBV12-3 or TRBV12-4 and TRBJ2-7; the D gene could be TRBD1 or TRBD2 (5 bases each). This CDR3 spans 14 amino acids. Deletions cut 6 bases from V and 4 bases from J, with 16 bases between.

This clonotype has more than one count but fewer than ten. The chain joins TRBV12-3 or TRBV12-4 to TRBJ2-3, with a tentative D call TRBD1 (7 bases). CDR3 length: 16 amino acids. Trimming took off 3 bases at V and 2 bases at J, with 15 bases between the two ends. CDR3: CASSFRGTAPTDTQYF. CDR3 nucleotide sequence: TGTGCCAGCAGTTTTCGCGGGACAGCGCCCACAGATACGCAGTATTTT.

In this sample, this clonotype turned up a few times. CDR3 nucleotide sequence: TGTGCCAGCAGAAACACTGGGGCCAACGTCCTGACTTTC. Translating it yields CASRNTGANVLTF. The chain uses TRBV7-3 and TRBJ2-6; D remains ambiguous. This CDR3 comprises 13 residues. From germline, CDR1 is SGHTA and CDR2 FQGTGA. V lost 6 bases to trimming and J lost 2 bases, with 5 bases between them.

CDR3: CASSSGQGAFQPQHF. The CDR3 DNA sequence: TGTGCCAGCAGCTCCGGACAGGGGGCTTTTCAGCCCCAGCATTTT. This sequence joins TRBV7-2 and TRBJ1-5, with TRBD1 matching over 11 bases. V trimming: 4 bases; J trimming: 6 bases; junction bases outside the gene matches: 5. Germline V lookup: CDR1 SGHTA, CDR2 FQGNSA. The length of the CDR3 is 15 residues. The whole variable domain, remainder taken from reference TRBV7-2 and TRBJ1-5, is GAGVSQSPSNKVTEKGKDVELRCDPISGHTALYWYRQSLGQGLEFLIYFQGNSAPDKSGLPSDRFSAERTGGSVSTLTIQRTQQEDSAVYLCASSSGQGAFQPQHFGDGTRLSIL.

The sample holds a few counts of this clonotype. The rearrangement joins TRBV7-2 to TRBJ2-3; tentatively, D is TRBD2 (6 bases). The CDR3 sequence is 13 residues long. Germline V gives CDR1 SGHTA, CDR2 FQGNSA. The V and J ends lost 8 bases and 0 bases respectively, with 9 bases between them. The CDR3 nucleotides are TGTGCCAGCGCTAGCGAGAGCACAGATACGCAGTATTTT. Protein: CASASESTDTQYF. Filled out from reference TRBV7-2 and TRBJ2-3, the complete variable domain reads GAGVSQSPSNKVTEKGKDVELRCDPISGHTALYWYRQSLGQGLEFLIYFQGNSAPDKSGLPSDRFSAERTGGSVSTLTIQRTQQEDSAVYLCASASESTDTQYFGPGTRLTVL.

The rearrangement joins TRBV5-1 to TRBJ2-3; D is uncertain. The V gene's germline CDR1 is SGHRS and CDR2 YFSETQ. Between the trimmed V and J ends, which lost 6 bases and 2 bases, there was a span of 13 bases. This CDR3 is 14 amino acids long. The CDR3 coding sequence is TGCGCCAGCACCTGGAACAAATACACAGATACGCAGTATTTT. Protein: CASTWNKYTDTQYF.

This clonotype has only a few counts. The chain uses TRBV7-3 and TRBJ2-5, with D uncertain. V was pared by 2 bases and J by 0 bases, with 4 bases between. Germline CDR1 is SGHTA and CDR2 is FQGTGA. CDR3 length: 13 amino acids. The CDR3 DNA follows: TGTGCCAGCAGCTTACTGGACCAAGAGACCCAGTACTTC. Translating it yields CASSLLDQETQYF.

This clonotype occurred a few times. V and J are TRBV4-3 and TRBJ2-3; D might be TRBD1 (5 bases). The CDR3 runs to 15 residues. The V gene lost 4 bases and the J gene lost 2 bases, with 13 bases spanning the gap. CDR1 is LGHNA, CDR2 YSLEER, per germline. CDR3 sequence (DNA): TGCGCCAGCAGCCGAGTCCGACAGCTCACAGATACGCAGTATTTT. Translated, it gives CASSRVRQLTDTQYF.

This sequence joins TRBV5-8 and TRBJ1-5; possibly TRBD1 for D (5 bases). The CDR3 totals 12 residues. Germline lookup yields CDR1 SGHTS and CDR2 YDEGEE. Trimming stripped 8 bases from V and 6 bases from J, with 12 bases between. CDR3 sequence: CASSQGLQPQHF. The CDR3 coding sequence is TGTGCCAGTTCCCAGGGCCTTCAGCCCCAGCATTTT.